This T cell receptor (beta chain) derives from a study of T cells in Graves' hyperthyroidism and ophthalmopathy. Study findings and constraints: Most expanded thyroid clonotypes above 0.001 also appeared in blood.

No ophthalmopathy progression within 18 months constituted stable Graves' hyperthyroidism. Patients aged 18 to 65 had newly diagnosed hyperthyroidism lasting under 2 months. Diagnosing involved the use of clinical symptoms, serum thyroxine and TRAb, thyroid ultrasound and orbital computed tomography. About this clonotype itself: What it recognizes is unknown.

V lost 6 bases to trimming and J lost 4 bases, with 18 bases between them. The CDR3 is 15 residues long. Germline V gene lookup returns CDR1 LNHNV and CDR2 YYDKDF (reference sequence). From RNA transcripts, TCR beta CDR3 regions were amplified. With the HTBI primer set, the TCR CDR3 went through a first round of RT-PCR. One entry per CDR3 protein results from TCRdb running MiXCR on the multiplex PCR reads. The sample lists about 540,000 distinct CDR3 sequences, about 43% seen once, with around 8% in the top ten. Sequences were obtained from peripheral blood or thyroid tissue (not recorded which). V usage is TRBV15 and J usage is TRBJ2-5; D is perhaps TRBD1 (6 bases). The source is a woman under 30 with Graves' hyperthyroidism. The CDR3 here is CATRPGQLGVETQYF. In DNA, the CDR3 is TGTGCCACCAGACCAGGACAGCTAGGGGTAGAGACCCAGTACTTC.